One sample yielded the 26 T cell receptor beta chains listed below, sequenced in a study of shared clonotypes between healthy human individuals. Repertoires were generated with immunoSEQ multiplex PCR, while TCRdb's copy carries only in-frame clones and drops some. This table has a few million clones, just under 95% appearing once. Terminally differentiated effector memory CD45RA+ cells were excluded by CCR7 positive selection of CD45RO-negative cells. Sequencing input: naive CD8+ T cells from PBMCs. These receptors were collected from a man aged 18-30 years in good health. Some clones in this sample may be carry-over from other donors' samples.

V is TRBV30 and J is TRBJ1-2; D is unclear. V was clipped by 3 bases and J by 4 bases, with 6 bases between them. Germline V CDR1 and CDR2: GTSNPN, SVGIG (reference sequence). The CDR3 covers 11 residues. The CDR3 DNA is TGTGCCTGGAGAACGAGCTATGGCTACACCTTC. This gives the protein CAWRTSYGYTF.

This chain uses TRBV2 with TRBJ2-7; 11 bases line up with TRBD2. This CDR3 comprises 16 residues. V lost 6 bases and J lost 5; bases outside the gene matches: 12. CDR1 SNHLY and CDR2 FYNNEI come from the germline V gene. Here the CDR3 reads CASSRNIAGGPHEQYF. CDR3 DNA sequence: TGTGCCAGCAGCCGCAACATAGCGGGAGGGCCCCACGAGCAGTACTTC.

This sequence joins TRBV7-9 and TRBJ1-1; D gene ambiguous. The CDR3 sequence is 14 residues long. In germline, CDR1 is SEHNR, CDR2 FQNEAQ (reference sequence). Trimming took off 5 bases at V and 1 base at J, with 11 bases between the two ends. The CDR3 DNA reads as TGTGCCAGCAGCATTCGGCTCCCGAACACTGAAGCTTTCTTT. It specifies CASSIRLPNTEAFF.

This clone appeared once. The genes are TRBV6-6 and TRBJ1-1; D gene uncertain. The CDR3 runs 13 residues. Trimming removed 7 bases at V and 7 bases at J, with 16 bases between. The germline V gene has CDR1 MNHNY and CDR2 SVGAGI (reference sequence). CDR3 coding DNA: TGTGCCAGCACCGTTAGTGGCAGTTATGAAGCTTTCTTT. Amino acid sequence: CASTVSGSYEAFF.

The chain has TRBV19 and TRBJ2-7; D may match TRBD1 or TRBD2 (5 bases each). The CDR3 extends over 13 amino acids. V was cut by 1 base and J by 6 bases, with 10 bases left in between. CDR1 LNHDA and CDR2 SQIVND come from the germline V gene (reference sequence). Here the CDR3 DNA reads TGTGCCAGTAGTATAGTCGAGGGACGCGAGCAGTACTTC. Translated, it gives CASSIVEGREQYF.

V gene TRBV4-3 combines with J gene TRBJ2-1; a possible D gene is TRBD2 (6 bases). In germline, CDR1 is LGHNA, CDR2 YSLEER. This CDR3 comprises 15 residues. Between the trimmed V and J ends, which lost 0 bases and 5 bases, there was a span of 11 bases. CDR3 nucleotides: TGCGCCAGCAGCCAAGATTTACGGGAGCACAATGAGCAGTTCTTC. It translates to CASSQDLREHNEQFF.

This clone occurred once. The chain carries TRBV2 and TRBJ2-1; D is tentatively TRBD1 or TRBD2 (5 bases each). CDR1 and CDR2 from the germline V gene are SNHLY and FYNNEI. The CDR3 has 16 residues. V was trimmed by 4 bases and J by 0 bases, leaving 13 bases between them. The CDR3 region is CASSGIRESSYNEQFF. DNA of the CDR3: TGTGCCAGCAGTGGCATCAGGGAGAGCTCCTACAATGAGCAGTTCTTC.

In DNA, the CDR3 is TGTGCCAGCAGGGTTGGGTGGCAGGACTCCTACGAGCAGTACTTC. Its translation: CASRVGWQDSYEQYF. The chain combines TRBV27 with TRBJ2-7; D remains unclear. Germline V gives CDR1 MNHEY, CDR2 SMNVEV (reference sequence). This CDR3 comprises 15 residues. V was pared by 6 bases and J by 0 bases, with 15 bases between.

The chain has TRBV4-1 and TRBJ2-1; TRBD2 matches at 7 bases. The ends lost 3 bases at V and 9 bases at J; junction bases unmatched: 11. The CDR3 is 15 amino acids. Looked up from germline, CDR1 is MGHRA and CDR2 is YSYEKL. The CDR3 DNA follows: TGCGCCAGCAGCCAGGCGAGCGGGAATAGGGGTGAGCAGTTCTTC. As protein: CASSQASGNRGEQFF.

CDR3 DNA sequence: TGTGCCAGCAGTGTCCTCACAACGGGGGGTTCCTACGAGCAGTACTTC. Its protein is CASSVLTTGGSYEQYF. The chain has TRBV27 and TRBJ2-7; TRBD2 matches 7 bases. Losses at the gene ends were 5 bases for V and 1 base for J; bases not matched to a gene: 11. The V gene's germline CDR1 is MNHEY and CDR2 SMNVEV (reference sequence). CDR3 length equals 16 residues.

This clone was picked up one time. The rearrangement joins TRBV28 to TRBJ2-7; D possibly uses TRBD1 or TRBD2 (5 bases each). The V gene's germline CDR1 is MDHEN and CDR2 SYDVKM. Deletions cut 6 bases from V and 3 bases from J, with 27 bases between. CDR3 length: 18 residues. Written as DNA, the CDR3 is TGTGCCAGCAGCATCCCCCGAGTGGGGGTTTTATGGGACTACGAGCAGTACTTC. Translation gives CASSIPRVGVLWDYEQYF.

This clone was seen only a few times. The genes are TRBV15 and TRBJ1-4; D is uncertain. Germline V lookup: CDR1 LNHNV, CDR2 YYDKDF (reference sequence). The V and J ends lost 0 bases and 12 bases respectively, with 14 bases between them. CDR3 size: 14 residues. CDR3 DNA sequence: TGTGCCACCAGCAGAGATTTAACGGACGAGGAACTGTTTTTT. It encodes CATSRDLTDEELFF.

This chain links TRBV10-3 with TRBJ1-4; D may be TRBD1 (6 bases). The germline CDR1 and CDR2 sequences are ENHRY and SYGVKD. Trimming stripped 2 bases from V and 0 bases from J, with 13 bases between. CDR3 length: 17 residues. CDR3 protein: CAISERWGAATNEKLFF. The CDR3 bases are TGTGCCATCAGTGAGCGGTGGGGGGCTGCAACTAATGAAAAACTGTTTTTT.

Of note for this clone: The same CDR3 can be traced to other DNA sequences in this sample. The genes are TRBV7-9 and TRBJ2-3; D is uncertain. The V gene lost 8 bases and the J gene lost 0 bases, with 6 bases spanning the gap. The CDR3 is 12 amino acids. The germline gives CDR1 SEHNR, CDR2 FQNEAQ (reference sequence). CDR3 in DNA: TGTGCCAGCCGTACTAGCACAGATACGCAGTATTTT. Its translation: CASRTSTDTQYF.

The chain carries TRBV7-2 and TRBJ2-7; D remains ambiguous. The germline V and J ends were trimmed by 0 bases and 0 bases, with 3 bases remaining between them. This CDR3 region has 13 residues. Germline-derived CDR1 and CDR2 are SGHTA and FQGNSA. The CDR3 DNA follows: TGTGCCAGCAGCTTAGCTAGCTCCTACGAGCAGTACTTC. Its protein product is CASSLASSYEQYF.

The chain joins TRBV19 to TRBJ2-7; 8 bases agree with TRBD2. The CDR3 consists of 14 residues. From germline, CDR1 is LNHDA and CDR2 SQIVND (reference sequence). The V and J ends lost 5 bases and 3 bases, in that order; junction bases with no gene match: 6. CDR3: CASSFPGGSYEQYF. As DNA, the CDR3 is TGTGCCAGTAGTTTCCCGGGAGGGAGCTACGAGCAGTACTTC. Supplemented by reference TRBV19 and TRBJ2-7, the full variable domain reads DGGITQSPKYLFRKEGQNVTLSCEQNLNHDAMYWYRQDPGQGLRLIYYSQIVNDFQKGDIAEGYSVSREKKESFPLTVTSAQKNPTAFYLCASSFPGGSYEQYFGPGTRLTVT.

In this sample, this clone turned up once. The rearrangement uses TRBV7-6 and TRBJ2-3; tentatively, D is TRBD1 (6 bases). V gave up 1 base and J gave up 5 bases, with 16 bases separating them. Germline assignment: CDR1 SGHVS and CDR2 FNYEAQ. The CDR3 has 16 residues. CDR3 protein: CASSLEGRGTIDTQYF. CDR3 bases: TGTGCCAGCAGCTTAGAGGGCAGGGGTACGATAGATACGCAGTATTTT.

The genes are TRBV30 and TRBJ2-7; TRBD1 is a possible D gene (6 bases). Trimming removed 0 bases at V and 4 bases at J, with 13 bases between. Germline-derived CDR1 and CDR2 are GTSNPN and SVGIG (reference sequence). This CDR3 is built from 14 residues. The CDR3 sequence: CAWSVLGGGYEQYF. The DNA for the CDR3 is TGTGCCTGGAGTGTGTTAGGGGGTGGGTACGAGCAGTACTTC.

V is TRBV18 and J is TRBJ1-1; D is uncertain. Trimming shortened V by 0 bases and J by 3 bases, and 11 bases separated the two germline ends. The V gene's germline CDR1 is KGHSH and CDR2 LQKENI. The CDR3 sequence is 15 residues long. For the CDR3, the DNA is TGTGCCAGCTCACCACCGGAGGGCTCTGACACTGAAGCTTTCTTT. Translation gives CASSPPEGSDTEAFF.

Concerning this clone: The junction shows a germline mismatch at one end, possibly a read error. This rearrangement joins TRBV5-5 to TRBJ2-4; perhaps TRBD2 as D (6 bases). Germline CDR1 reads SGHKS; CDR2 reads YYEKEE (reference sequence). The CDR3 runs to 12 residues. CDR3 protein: CASSLGGAGVDF. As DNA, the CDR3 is TGTGCCAGCAGCTTGGGCGGGGCCGGGGTGGACTTC.

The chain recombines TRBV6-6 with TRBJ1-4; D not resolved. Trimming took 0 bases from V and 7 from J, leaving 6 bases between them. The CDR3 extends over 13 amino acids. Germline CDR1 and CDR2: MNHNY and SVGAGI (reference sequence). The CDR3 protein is CASSYSRSEKLFF. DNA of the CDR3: TGTGCCAGCAGTTACTCGCGCAGTGAAAAACTGTTTTTT.

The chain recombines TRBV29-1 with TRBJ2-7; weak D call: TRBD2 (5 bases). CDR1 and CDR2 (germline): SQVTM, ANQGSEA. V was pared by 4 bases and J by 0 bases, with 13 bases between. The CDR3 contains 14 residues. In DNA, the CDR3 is TGCAGCGTTGGTAGCGTTAGGAGCTCCTACGAGCAGTACTTC. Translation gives CSVGSVRSSYEQYF.

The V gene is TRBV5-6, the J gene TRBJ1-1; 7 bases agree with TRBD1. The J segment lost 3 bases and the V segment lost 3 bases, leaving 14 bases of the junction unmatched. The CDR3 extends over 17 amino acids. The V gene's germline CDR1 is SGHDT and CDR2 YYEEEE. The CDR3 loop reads CASSSYHRQGVDTEAFF. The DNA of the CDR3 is TGTGCCAGCAGCTCCTACCATAGACAGGGCGTCGACACTGAAGCTTTCTTT.

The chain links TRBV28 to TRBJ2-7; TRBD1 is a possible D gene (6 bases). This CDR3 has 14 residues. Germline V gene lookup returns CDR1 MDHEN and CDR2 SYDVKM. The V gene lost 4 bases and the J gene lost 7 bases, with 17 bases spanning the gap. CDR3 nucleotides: TGTGCCAGCAGTTACAGGGCCCTCTCGTGGGAGCAGTACTTC. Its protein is CASSYRALSWEQYF.

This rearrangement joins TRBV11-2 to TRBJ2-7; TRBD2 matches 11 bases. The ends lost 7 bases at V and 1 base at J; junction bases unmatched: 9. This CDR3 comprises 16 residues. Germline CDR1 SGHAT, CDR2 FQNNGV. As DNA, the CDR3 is TGTGCCAGCACCAACGTAGCGGGAGGGCCATCCTACGAGCAGTACTTC. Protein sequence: CASTNVAGGPSYEQYF.

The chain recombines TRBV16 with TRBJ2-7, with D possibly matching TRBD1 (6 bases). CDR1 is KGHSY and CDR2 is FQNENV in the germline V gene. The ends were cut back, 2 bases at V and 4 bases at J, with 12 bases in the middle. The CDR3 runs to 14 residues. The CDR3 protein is CASSQASTGYEQYF. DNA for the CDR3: TGTGCCAGCAGCCAAGCATCCACAGGGTACGAGCAGTACTTC. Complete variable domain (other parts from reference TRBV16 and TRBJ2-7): GEEVAQTPKHLVRGEGQKAKLYCAPIKGHSYVFWYQQVLKNEFKFLISFQNENVFDETGMPKERFSAKCLPNSPCSLEIQATKLEDSAVYFCASSQASTGYEQYFGPGTRLTVT.